The 6 T cell receptor beta chains listed next were all sequenced from one sample in a study of human T cells and chemical hapten exposure. TCRdb re-called the RACE reads with MiXCR, one entry per CDR3 protein. Altogether 150,000 to 200,000 distinct CDR3 sequences are present, about 14% being singletons, with the ten largest covering 1.7%. Time point described: patch test 1, 2 weeks after DPC sensitization. The treatment denotes: therapeutic diphenylcyclopropenone sensitization with weekly scalp DPC. This specimen was whole blood, taken in connection with sensitization to the hapten diphenylcyclopropenone (DPC). The receptors were gathered from a woman aged 25 to 45 with alopecia areata. Some clones in this sample may be carry-over from other donors' samples.

The sample holds a few counts of this clonotype. The rearrangement links TRBV7-3 to TRBJ2-7; D perhaps matches TRBD1 (6 bases). Trimming removed 0 bases at V and 1 base at J, with 13 bases between. Germline CDR1 reads SGHTA; CDR2 reads FQGTGA. CDR3 length: 16 amino acids. The CDR3 nucleotides are TGTGCCAGCAGCTTAACGAGAAGGGGGTTTTCCTACGAGCAGTACTTC. Translated, it gives CASSLTRRGFSYEQYF.

This clonotype has just a few counts. The chain combines TRBV5-6 with TRBJ2-3; D may correspond to TRBD1 or TRBD2 (5 bases each). V dropped 0 bases and J dropped 1 base, with 15 bases sitting between them. Germline values: CDR1 SGHDT, CDR2 YYEEEE. There are 17 residues in the CDR3. CDR3 region: CASSLDPGRPRTDTQYF. The CDR3 DNA is TGTGCCAGCAGCTTGGACCCGGGACGCCCCCGCACAGATACGCAGTATTTT.

In its sample, this clonotype was seen many times. The J gene is TRBJ2-1, the V gene TRBV12-3 or TRBV12-4, with D uncertain. The CDR3 extends over 14 amino acids. V lost 2 bases and J 7 bases, leaving 12 bases between the germline ends. CDR3 loop: CASSLRVLINEQFF. DNA for the CDR3: TGTGCCAGCAGTTTAAGGGTGCTGATTAATGAGCAGTTCTTC.

This clonotype was counted between two and nine times. This rearrangement joins TRBV12-3 or TRBV12-4 to TRBJ1-1; D remains unclear. The CDR3 has 13 amino acids. Trimming removed 0 bases at V and 3 bases at J, with 5 bases between. The CDR3 loop reads CASSLARDTEAFF. In DNA form, the CDR3 reads TGTGCCAGCAGTTTAGCGAGGGACACTGAAGCTTTCTTT.

V and J are TRBV3-1 and TRBJ2-7, with 7 bases identical to TRBD2. The V gene end was trimmed by 4 bases and the J gene end by 4 bases; junction bases not matched to a gene: 4. The CDR3 runs 13 residues. The germline V gene has CDR1 LGHDT and CDR2 YNNKEL (reference sequence). The CDR3 DNA sequence: TGTGCCAGCAGCCCCTCTAGCGGATACGAGCAGTACTTC. It codes for CASSPSSGYEQYF.

The rearrangement joins TRBV28 to TRBJ2-3; D might be TRBD1 (5 bases). This CDR3 comprises 19 residues. V was shortened by 3 bases and J by 0 bases, with 22 bases between the two germline ends. The germline V gene has CDR1 MDHEN and CDR2 SYDVKM. CDR3 nucleotides: TGTGCCAGCAGTTTTCGCAGTTTTGTAACAGGCGCTAGCACAGATACGCAGTATTTT. Residues: CASSFRSFVTGASTDTQYF.